This T cell receptor (beta chain) appears in the sequencing data of a study of vaccination effects on CD4 cells after COVID-19. Background on the study: At 16 days and at one week before vaccination, samples were given by two convalescent patients.

CDR1 is LNHNV and CDR2 is YYDKDF in the germline V gene (reference sequence). The germline V and J ends were trimmed by 0 bases and 6 bases, with 8 bases remaining between them. This CDR3 is built from 14 residues. In the ViraFEST assay, antigen-specific CD4+ clonotypes were identified by expansion after peptide-pool stimulation. Following culture for about ten days, CD4+ T cells were isolated. By PCR, the person was confirmed to have had SARS-CoV-2 infection between March and December 2020. Cells had half their medium changed to IL-2 medium on days 3 and 7. Sequencing was performed with immunoSEQ multiplex PCR; in TCRdb, only in-frame clones are kept and a portion is missing. The sample consists of 20,000 to 25,000 clones, 70% to 80% of them appearing once. On this clone itself: What it binds is unknown.

The material was CD4+ T cells from PBMCs cultured with a peptide pool, obtained before COVID-19 vaccination. The gene calls are TRBV15 and TRBJ2-2; D may be TRBD2 (6 bases). The TCR was taken from a human donor who had a prior SARS-CoV-2 infection. Here the CDR3 DNA reads TGTGCCACCAGCAGAGATAGGGAGGCCGGGGAGCTGTTTTTT. It translates to CATSRDREAGELFF.